This T cell receptor (beta chain) is drawn from a study of T-cell memory formation after mild COVID-19. Notes on the study in general: The finding that pre-infection memory included some responding clones suggested that cross-reactive memory joined. Among contracting clones, CD4+ were mainly CM/EM and CD8+ enriched in EMRA.

Constant-segment-primed 5'RACE gave TCR alpha and TCR beta cDNA libraries with sample barcodes and UMIs. TCRdb re-derived calls from the 5' RACE reads in MiXCR, one entry per CDR3 protein. The table has 400,000 to 500,000 distinct CDR3 sequences, roughly 17% seen once. Details on this clonotype: Its specificity is unknown.

The CDR3 is made up of 15 amino acids. Between the trimmed V and J ends, which lost 6 bases and 0 bases, there was a span of 12 bases. The receptor's source is a young man who had mild COVID-19 (a few samples of this study predate the infection). Cell type and time point are not known. The gene calls are TRBV12-3 or TRBV12-4 and TRBJ1-5; D is uncertain. Sequencing was carried out using PBMCs or a T cell subset sorted from them (not recorded which). This chain's CDR3 is CASRKKGDSNQPQHF. CDR3 coding DNA: TGTGCCAGCAGAAAGAAGGGAGATAGCAATCAGCCCCAGCATTTT.